This T cell receptor (beta chain) appears in the sequencing data of a study of cytomegalovirus exposure and HLA in healthy donors. Deletions cut 4 bases from V and 6 bases from J, with 22 bases between. This CDR3 comprises 17 residues. CDR1 and CDR2 (germline): SGHTA, FQGNSA. Primers for the PCR totalled 60 Vbeta and 13 Jbeta. Repertoires were generated with immunoSEQ multiplex PCR, while TCRdb's copy carries only in-frame clones and drops some. The sample includes 100,000 to 150,000 clones. The sample consisted of PBMCs. The sequence came from a woman in her thirties or forties in good health and CMV-seronegative. The chain couples TRBV7-2 to TRBJ2-1; tentative D call: TRBD2 (5 bases). The CDR3 nucleotides are TGTGCCAGCAGCTCCAACCGACTAAGTAGAACACGCAATGAGCAGTTCTTC. Encoded protein: CASSSNRLSRTRNEQFF.